This T cell receptor (beta chain) was identified in a study of cytomegalovirus exposure and HLA in healthy donors (dated by TCRdb to between 2016 and 2019). Regarding the research as a whole: According to an earlier analysis of 587 of the donors, about 180 million T cells yielded some 110 million unique TCR beta sequences and about 300 Gb of sequence data. A separate validation cohort of roughly 130 different subjects was used in addition to the roughly 670-subject first cohort. To decide whether each TCR beta V gene segment behaved as functional or pseudogenic, an earlier analysis of fewer than 750 of the donors relied on high-throughput TCR beta sequencing. Roughly 300 gigabases of sequencing data and approximately 91 million unique TCR sequences made up an early release that covered 500 to 700 HLA-typed donors. The study aimed to test whether signatures of past pathogen exposure could be identified by cataloging public T cell receptors. A later analysis re-analyzed previously published TCR beta repertoires from about 730 donors and added high-resolution HLA genotyping to study TCR occurrence patterns. On average, roughly 250,000 unique TCR beta nucleotide sequences were sequenced per donor among some 420 genotyped donors of the cohort, with 15% to 20% of those sequences being non-productive. Donor age, sex, ethnicity and CMV serostatus were collected together with the repertoire data. All discovery cohort repertoires had been generated on a single sequencing platform. Rather than using new phenotypic data, the later analysis identified candidate immune exposures from TCR beta sequences and from how often those sequences occurred across donors. To predict cytomegalovirus infection status, the study combined high-throughput TCR immunosequencing, statistical association of individual TCRs with disease status, and machine learning. HLA typing included class I and class II loci at four-digit resolution. Typing coverage differed by locus: A, B, C, DRB1 and DQB1 were typed in roughly 620-630 donors, DQA1 in 500 to 550, DPA1 in some 610, and DPB1 in just under 480. A later genetic analysis used genome-wide SNP genotypes for about 60% of the roughly 700 donors, treating that subset as a discovery cohort. The T cell repertoires of some 670 subjects were profiled by immunosequencing and related to cytomegalovirus serostatus. The genetic ancestry cluster associated with self-reported Caucasian donors included 81% of the approximately 430 genotyped donors. About five DR-DQ haplotypes were handled as single units for association and clustering, since linkage in the cohort was strong.

Broader findings and caveats from the paper: In a later analysis, HLA-associated TCR beta chains showed more clonal expansion and lower generation probabilities than non-associated chains that were equally common. The sequencing pipeline was judged likely to have produced a cluster of highly shared sequence variants as a technical artifact. In a later analysis, most CMV-associated TCR beta chains were found to appear HLA-restricted, with HLA associations seemingly driven largely by CMV exposure. Because the 87-base-pair reads could not distinguish some IMGT-functional V segments, including TRBV6-2 and TRBV6-3, those segments were excluded. In a later analysis, 16,951 TCR beta sequences were associated with specific HLA alleles at a false discovery rate of 0.05. The classifier was reported to diagnose cytomegalovirus status with high specificity and sensitivity in both the original cohort and the validation cohort. Correlated functional status among segregating V segments might reflect linkage disequilibrium, but an unknown experimental factor could not be ruled out. According to a later genetic analysis, donors in an Asian-associated ancestry cluster had fewer N-insertions in productive TCRs than the roughly 660-donor mean. Sequencing depth was assumed to be roughly uniform across donors in the presence/absence analyses, though that assumption may not hold. Because counts were too low, seventeen rarely observed V segments, including chromosome 9 orphons, were excluded from the earlier analysis of around 640 of the donors. In this cohort, only TCR beta chains were sequenced, and detectable features were limited by the absence of alpha or paired-chain data. According to the authors, the approach could potentially be generalized to other disease states and immunological phenotypes. In an earlier analysis of about 600 of the donors, most TCR beta V segments appeared in productive rearrangements about 90% or about 30% of the time, broadly matching IMGT annotations. A few of the identified cytomegalovirus-associated TCR beta chains were confirmed in vitro to be specific for cytomegalovirus antigens. In a later genetic analysis, a missense DCLRE1C variant was associated with V-gene and J-gene trimming of TCR beta chains, and the association was replicated in an independent cohort. In a later analysis, TCR association rates were found to vary across HLA loci, with the most associated TCRs seen for DRB1 alleles and the fewest for HLA-C alleles. Assigning TCR associations to individual alleles was difficult when HLA alleles, especially DR and DQ, strongly co-occurred. The only immune exposure information available for the cohort was CMV serostatus. In the study, some 180 TCR beta chains were listed as associated with cytomegalovirus. A further reported finding was that TCR beta sequences accurately predicted the HLA-A and HLA-B alleles for most subjects in the first cohort. Across donors, most TCR sequences were observed very rarely, whereas some public TCRs were present in many individuals. In a later analysis, several top co-occurrence clusters were reported to appear linked to parvovirus B19, influenza, CMV and Epstein-Barr virus. HLA typing was unavailable for some donors at each locus, so association tests used only the typed subset.

The cohort comprised around 690 healthy bone marrow donors. All cohort members were sampled while nominally healthy, although unrecorded immune exposures were likely present. CMV serostatus was recorded as positive for about 300 and negative for 352 of the 666 cohort members, whereas no CMV serostatus was recorded for the donor in question. A peripheral blood sample was collected from each donor, and TCR beta sequencing was performed on peripheral blood mononuclear cells. The Qiagen DNeasy Blood Extraction Kit was used to extract genomic DNA from the blood cell samples. CDR1 is given as DFQATT and CDR2 as SNEGSKA, both from the germline V gene (reference sequence). The cysteine opens and the phenylalanine closes a CDR3 of 11 amino acids. Of all the DNA, just the CDR3 is kept, 33 bases in frame from base 1. V drops 3 bases and J drops 6 bases, leaving 8 bases in between. Libraries were built with the immunoSEQ multiplex PCR assay. A mixture of 60 forward primers for TCR Vbeta segments and 13 reverse primers for TCR Jbeta segments was used in the multiplex PCR. A multiplex PCR assay on genomic DNA amplified the CDR3 region of rearranged TCR beta genes. The amplified TCR beta libraries were sequenced on the Illumina HiSeq System as 87-base-pair reads. In the source study's methods: A later analysis counted approximately 84 million unique TCR beta chains across the 650 to 800 repertoires, and roughly 9.9 million of these chains were shared by at least two donors. Raw reads were error-corrected and collapsed into unique sequences with a nearest-neighbor algorithm that merged closely related sequences to remove PCR and sequencing errors. Alignment of CDR3 sequences to IMGT reference sequences was used to assign V, D and J gene segments. For a sequence to be retained, a match of at least six nucleotides was required to both a V gene segment and a J gene segment. Rearrangements were classified as productive when the CDR3 lacked stop codons and remained in frame with V and J, and all other rearrangements were classified as non-productive. Following IMGT convention, CDR3 was defined as the stretch from the second conserved V-encoded cysteine to the conserved J-encoded phenylalanine. The earlier analysis of about 610 of the donors excluded sequences that lacked an unambiguous match to a single V gene segment. In an earlier analysis of around 590 of the donors, a V segment was called functional when productive rearrangements were above 56.7%, and segregating when the standard deviation between donors exceeded 5%. A statistical classification framework was developed to diagnose cytomegalovirus status using the catalog of TCR beta chain sequences. In a later analysis, V and J genes were assigned by comparing TCR nucleotide sequences against IMGT/GENE-DB human TR gene sequences. A later analysis assigned CDR3 sequences and most-parsimonious VDJ recombination scenarios with the TCRdist pipeline. A later analysis defined each TCR beta chain by its CDR3 amino acid sequence plus V-gene family, and excluded reads lacking a unique V-gene family. To address suspected cross-contamination and a sequencing artifact, a later analysis removed approximately 590 highly shared, low-generation-probability nucleotide sequences. In a later analysis, a clonal expansion index was calculated for each public chain from normalized within-repertoire ranks of inferred template counts. A later analysis computed generation probabilities with a VDJ recombination model fitted to out-of-frame rearrangements, and checked the results against IGoR. In a later analysis, TCR-TCR, TCR-HLA and TCR-CMV co-occurrence was scored with hypergeometric tests, and a repertoire-size bias correction was applied to TCR pairs. False discovery rates were estimated in a later analysis by permuting HLA or CMV assignments 20 times. In a later analysis, co-occurring TCRs were grouped using DBSCAN, with TCRdist sequence similarity added in when clustering inside HLA-allele-positive subsets. Repertoires with fewer than 30,000 or more than 120,000 public chains were left out of co-occurrence clustering, as were four to six repertoires with anomalous nucleotide sharing. TCRdb limited this immuneACCESS table to in-frame rearrangements with V and J called. A share of clones is missing; checked studies link under half to unresolved V genes, and the rest is unexplained. D and trimming come from the DNA, and the V and J calls and clone size come from that table. This sample comprises 200,000 to 250,000 clones, more than 75% of them detected only once. 1.3% of the sample goes to the ten largest clones.

A note on this clone: No antigen is known for it. Base quality data are lacking; no much larger clone is found one base away. This sample includes further DNA sequences coding for the same CDR3.

This sequence originates from a human donor in good health. The sample consisted of PBMCs. This chain is built from TRBV20-1 and TRBJ1-1, and possibly TRBD1, on 5 matching bases. The sequenced DNA is TGCAGTGCTAGGGGGGGGGCTGAAGCTTTCTTT. Its protein product is CSARGGAEAFF.